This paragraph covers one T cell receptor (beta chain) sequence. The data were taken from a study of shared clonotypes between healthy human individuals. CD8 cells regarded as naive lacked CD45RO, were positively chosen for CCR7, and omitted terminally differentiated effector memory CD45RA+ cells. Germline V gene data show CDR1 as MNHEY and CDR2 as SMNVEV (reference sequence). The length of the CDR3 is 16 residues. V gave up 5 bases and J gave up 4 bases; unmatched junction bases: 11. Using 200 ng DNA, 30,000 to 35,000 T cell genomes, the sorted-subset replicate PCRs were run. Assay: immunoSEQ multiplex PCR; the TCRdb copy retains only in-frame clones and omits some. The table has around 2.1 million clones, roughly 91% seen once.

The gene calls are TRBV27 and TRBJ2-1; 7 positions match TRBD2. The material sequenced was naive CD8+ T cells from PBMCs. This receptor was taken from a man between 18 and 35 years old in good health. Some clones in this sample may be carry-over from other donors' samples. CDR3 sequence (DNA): TGTGCCAGCAGTACTTACTTAGCGGGTTCATACAATGAGCAGTTCTTC. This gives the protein CASSTYLAGSYNEQFF.